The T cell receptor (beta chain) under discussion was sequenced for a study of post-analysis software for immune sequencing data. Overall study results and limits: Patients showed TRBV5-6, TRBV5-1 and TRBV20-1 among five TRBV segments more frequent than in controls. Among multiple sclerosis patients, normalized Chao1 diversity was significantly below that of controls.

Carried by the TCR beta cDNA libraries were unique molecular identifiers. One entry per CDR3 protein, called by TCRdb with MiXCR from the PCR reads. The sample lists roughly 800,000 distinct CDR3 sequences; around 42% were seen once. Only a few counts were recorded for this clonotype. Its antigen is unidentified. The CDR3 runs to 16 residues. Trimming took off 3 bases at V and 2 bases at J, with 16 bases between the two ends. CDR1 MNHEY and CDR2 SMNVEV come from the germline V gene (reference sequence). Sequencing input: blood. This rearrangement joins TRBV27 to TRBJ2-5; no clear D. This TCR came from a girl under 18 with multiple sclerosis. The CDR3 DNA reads TGTGCCAGCAGTTTCCTCCTCATTGGGTCTCAAGAGACCCAGTACTTC. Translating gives CASSFLLIGSQETQYF.